This TCR beta chain was retrieved from a study of T cells in Graves' hyperthyroidism and ophthalmopathy. The table lists this clonotype with many counts. The study excluded patients with uncontrolled infection, other autoimmune disease, pregnancy or lactation. Fresh peripheral blood, around 9.5 ml, yielded the PBMCs. Amplification of TCR beta CDR3 regions was performed using RNA transcripts as template. A first-round RT-PCR of the TCR CDR3 used the HTBI primer set. TCRdb called the multiplex PCR reads again in MiXCR, with one record for every CDR3 protein. The sample has over 500,000 distinct CDR3 sequences; around 16% are singletons. Trimming took 8 bases from V and 3 from J; bases not matched to a gene: 8. Per germline, CDR1 LNHDA and CDR2 SQIVND (reference sequence). The CDR3 loop spans 14 amino acids.

Source material: blood. This TCR derives from a woman aged 25 to 39 with Graves' ophthalmopathy. The chain uses TRBV19 and TRBJ2-7; 9 bases line up with TRBD2. The CDR3 region has the DNA TGTGCCAGTGCGGGAGGGCTCAGTGGCTACGAGCAGTACTTC. Its protein product is CASAGGLSGYEQYF.